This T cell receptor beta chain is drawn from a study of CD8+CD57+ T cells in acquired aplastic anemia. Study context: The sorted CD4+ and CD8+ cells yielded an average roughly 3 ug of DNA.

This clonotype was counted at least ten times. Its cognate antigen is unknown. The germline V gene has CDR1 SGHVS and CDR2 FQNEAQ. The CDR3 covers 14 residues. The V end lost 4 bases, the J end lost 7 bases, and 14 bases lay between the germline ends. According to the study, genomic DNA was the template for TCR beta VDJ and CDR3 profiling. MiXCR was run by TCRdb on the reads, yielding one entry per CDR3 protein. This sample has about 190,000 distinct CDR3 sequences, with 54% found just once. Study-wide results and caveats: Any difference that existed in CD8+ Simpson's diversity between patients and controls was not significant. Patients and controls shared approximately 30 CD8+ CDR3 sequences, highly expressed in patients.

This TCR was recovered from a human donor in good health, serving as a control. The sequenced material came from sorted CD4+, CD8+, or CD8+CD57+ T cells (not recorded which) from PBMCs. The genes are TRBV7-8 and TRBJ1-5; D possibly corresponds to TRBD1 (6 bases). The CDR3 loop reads CASSSGTGPQPQHF. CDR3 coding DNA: TGTGCCAGCAGCTCCGGCACAGGGCCCCAGCCCCAGCATTTT.